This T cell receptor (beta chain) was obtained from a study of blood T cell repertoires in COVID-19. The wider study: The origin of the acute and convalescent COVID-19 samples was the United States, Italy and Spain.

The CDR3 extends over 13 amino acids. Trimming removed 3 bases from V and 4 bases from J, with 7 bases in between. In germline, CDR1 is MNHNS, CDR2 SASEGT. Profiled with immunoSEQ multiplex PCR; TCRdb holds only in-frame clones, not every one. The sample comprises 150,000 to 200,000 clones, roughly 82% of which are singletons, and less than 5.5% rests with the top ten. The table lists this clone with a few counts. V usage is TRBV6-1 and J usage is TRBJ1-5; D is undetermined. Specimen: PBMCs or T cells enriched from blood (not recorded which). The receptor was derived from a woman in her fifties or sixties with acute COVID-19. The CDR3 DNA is TGTGCCAGCAGTGATGACTATAATCAGCCCCAGCATTTT. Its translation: CASSDDYNQPQHF.